The source of this TCR beta chain is a study of blood T cell repertoires in COVID-19. Turning to the study itself: There were acute and convalescent COVID-19 samples, and they came from the United States, Italy and Spain.

Germline CDR1 reads KGHSH; CDR2 reads LQKENI. Trimming stripped 0 bases from V and 7 bases from J, with 13 bases between. The CDR3 contains 16 residues. The sample holds a few counts of this clone. How the authors handled the data: Reference gene primer amplification in the assay estimated nucleated cell counts. Clones were read by immunoSEQ multiplex PCR, and TCRdb kept only the in-frame ones, dropping some. V, J and clone size are those of that table, while D and trimming were read from the DNA. The table shows about 18,000 clones, with about 85% occurring only once. The chain uses TRBV18 and TRBJ1-6; perhaps TRBD1 as D (6 bases). The TCR sequence derives from a human donor in a cohort sampled during active COVID-19. Sequenced sample: peripheral blood. As DNA, the CDR3 is TGTGCCAGCTCACCACCCGCAGGGGCAGGGAATTCACCCCTCCACTTT. It codes for CASSPPAGAGNSPLHF.